Included here is one TCR beta chain sequence, with context. Its matching antigen is unknown. This sample is drawn from a study of T cells in Graves' hyperthyroidism and ophthalmopathy. Overall study results and limits: Among thyroid clonotypes expanded above 0.001, most also appeared in blood.

Based on clinical symptoms, serum thyroxine and TRAb, thyroid ultrasound and orbital computed tomography, diagnoses were reached. The CDR3 loop spans 13 amino acids. Germline lookup yields CDR1 DFQATT and CDR2 SNEGSKA (reference sequence). Trimming cost V 1 base and J 6 bases, with 9 bases left between them. TCR beta CDR3 region amplification was performed from RNA transcripts. When the TCR CDR3 underwent first-round RT-PCR, the HTBI primer set was used. Each CDR3 protein gets one entry after TCRdb re-called the multiplex PCR reads with MiXCR. The sample shows over 250,000 distinct CDR3 sequences, over 15% of them seen only once.

The TCR originated in a woman aged 55-70 years with Graves' ophthalmopathy. The genes are TRBV20-1 and TRBJ2-2; D gene ambiguous. The sequencing input was blood. The CDR3 DNA is TGCAGTGCTAGAGTAATGGCCGCCGGGGAGCTGTTTTTT. Its protein is CSARVMAAGELFF.